This T cell receptor (beta chain) was sequenced during a study of shared clonotypes between healthy human individuals. Findings of the study overall: Naive subsets typically showed greater estimated richness than memory subsets.

Naive CD8 isolation took CD45RO-negative cells positively selected for CCR7 and excluded terminally differentiated effector memory CD45RA+ cells. As regards this clone: As yet, its antigen is unknown.

Germline V gene lookup returns CDR1 GTSNPN and CDR2 SVGIG (reference sequence). The length of the CDR3 is 13 residues. V trimming: 7 bases; J trimming: 2 bases; junction bases outside the gene matches: 6. At a deep level, the assay was run. TCRdb's copy holds only in-frame clones and misses some; the assay was immunoSEQ multiplex PCR. The sample holds roughly 2.1 million clones, more than 85% seen once. The chain uses TRBV30 and TRBJ2-7; 9 bases line up with TRBD1. The TCR sequence derives from a man younger than 30 in good health. Some clones in this sample may be carry-over from other donors' samples. Sequencing input: naive CD8+ T cells from PBMCs. The CDR3 nucleotides are TGTGCCTCCCGGGGACAGGGAACCTACGAGCAGTACTTC. It translates to CASRGQGTYEQYF.